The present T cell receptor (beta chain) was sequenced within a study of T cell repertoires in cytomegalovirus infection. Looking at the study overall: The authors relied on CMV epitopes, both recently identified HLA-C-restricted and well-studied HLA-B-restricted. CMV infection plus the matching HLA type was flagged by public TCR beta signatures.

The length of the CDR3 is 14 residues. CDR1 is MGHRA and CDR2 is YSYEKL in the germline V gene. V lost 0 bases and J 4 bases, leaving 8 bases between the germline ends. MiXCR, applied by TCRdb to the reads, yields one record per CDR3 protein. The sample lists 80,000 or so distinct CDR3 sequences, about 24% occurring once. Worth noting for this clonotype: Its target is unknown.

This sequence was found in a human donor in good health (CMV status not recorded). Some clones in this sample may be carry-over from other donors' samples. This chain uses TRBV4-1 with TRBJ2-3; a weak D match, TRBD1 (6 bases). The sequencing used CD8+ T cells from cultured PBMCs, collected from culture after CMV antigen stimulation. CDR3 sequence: CASSQDRGSDTQYF. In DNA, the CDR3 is TGCGCCAGCAGCCAAGACAGGGGATCAGATACGCAGTATTTT.